The following is a TCR beta chain sequence with its context. Its antigen is still unknown. The sample comes from a study of cytomegalovirus exposure and HLA in healthy donors. Whole-study results and caveats: Segments of the TCR beta V type were, in most cases, productive about 87% or about 30% of the time in an earlier analysis. The study reported that TCR beta sequences accurately predicted HLA-A and HLA-B alleles in most subjects. Cytomegalovirus status was reportedly diagnosed by the classifier with high sensitivity and specificity. TCR beta V- and J-gene trimming, according to a later analysis, was linked to a missense DCLRE1C variant.

Researchers ran the PCR with 60 Vbeta and 13 Jbeta primers. Method: immunoSEQ multiplex PCR; TCRdb's copy keeps in-frame clones and lacks some. The data hold some 120,000 clones, with 65% to 80% observed a single time. The sample taken for sequencing was PBMCs. This TCR was sampled from a human donor in good health.

CDR3 sequence: CASRSGGGNTIYF. The CDR3 DNA sequence: TGTGCCAGCAGGTCAGGGGGCGGAAACACCATATATTTT. The chain has TRBV27 and TRBJ1-3, with TRBD1 matching over 8 bases. Germline V CDR1 and CDR2: MNHEY, SMNVEV (reference sequence). CDR3 length: 13 residues. The J segment lost 4 bases and the V segment lost 6 bases, leaving 2 bases of the junction unmatched.